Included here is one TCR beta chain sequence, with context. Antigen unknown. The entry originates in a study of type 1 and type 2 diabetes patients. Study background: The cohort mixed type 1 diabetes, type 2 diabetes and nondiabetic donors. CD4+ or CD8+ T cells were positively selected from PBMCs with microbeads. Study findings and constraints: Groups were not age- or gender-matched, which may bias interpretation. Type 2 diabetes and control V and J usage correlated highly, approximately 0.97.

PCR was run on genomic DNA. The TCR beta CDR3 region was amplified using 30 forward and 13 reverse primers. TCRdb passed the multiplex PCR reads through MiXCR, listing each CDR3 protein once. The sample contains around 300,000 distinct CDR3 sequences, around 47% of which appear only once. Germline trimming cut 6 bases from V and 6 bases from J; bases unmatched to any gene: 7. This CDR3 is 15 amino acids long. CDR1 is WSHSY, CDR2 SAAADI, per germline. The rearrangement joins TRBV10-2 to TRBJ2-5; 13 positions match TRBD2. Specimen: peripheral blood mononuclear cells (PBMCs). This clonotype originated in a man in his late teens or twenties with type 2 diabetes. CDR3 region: CASSQAGTSGKTQYF. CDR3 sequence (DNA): TGCGCCAGCAGCCAAGCCGGGACTAGCGGGAAGACCCAGTACTTC.